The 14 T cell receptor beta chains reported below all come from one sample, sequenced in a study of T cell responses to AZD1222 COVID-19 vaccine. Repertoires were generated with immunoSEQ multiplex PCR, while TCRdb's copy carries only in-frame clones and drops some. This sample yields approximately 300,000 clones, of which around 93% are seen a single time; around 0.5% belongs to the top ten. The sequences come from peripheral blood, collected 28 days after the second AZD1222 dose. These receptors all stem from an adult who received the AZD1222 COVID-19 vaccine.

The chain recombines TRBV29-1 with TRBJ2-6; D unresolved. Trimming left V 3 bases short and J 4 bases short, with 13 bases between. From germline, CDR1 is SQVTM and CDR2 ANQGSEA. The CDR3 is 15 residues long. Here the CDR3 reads CSVESSAPGANVLTF. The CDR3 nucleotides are TGCAGCGTTGAGAGCTCAGCCCCGGGGGCCAACGTCCTGACTTTC.

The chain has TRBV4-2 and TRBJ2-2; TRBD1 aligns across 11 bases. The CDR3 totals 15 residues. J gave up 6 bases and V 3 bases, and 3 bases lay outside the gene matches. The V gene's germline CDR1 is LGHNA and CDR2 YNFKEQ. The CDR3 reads CASSHGDRGAGELFF. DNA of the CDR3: TGTGCCAGCAGCCATGGGGACAGGGGGGCCGGGGAGCTGTTTTTT.

CDR3 bases: TGTGCCAGCAGTTCCGGGACAGGGGACACTGAAGCTTTCTTT. Protein sequence: CASSSGTGDTEAFF. The rearrangement links TRBV28 to TRBJ1-1; 10 bases align to TRBD1. V lost 4 bases to trimming and J lost 3 bases; unmatched junction nucleotides: 2. Germline V CDR1 and CDR2: MDHEN, SYDVKM. The CDR3 covers 14 residues. Together with reference TRBV28 and TRBJ1-1, the CDR3 gives the full variable domain: DVKVTQSSRYLVKRTGEKVFLECVQDMDHENMFWYRQDPGLGLRLIYFSYDVKMKEKGDIPEGYSVSREKKERFSLILESASTNQTSMYLCASSSGTGDTEAFFGQGTRLTVV.

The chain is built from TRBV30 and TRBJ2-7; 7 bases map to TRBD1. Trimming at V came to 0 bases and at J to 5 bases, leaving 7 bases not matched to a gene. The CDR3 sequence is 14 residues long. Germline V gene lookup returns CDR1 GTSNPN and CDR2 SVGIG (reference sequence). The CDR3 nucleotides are TGTGCCTGGAGTGTCGGGACAGCTAAAAACGAGCAGTACTTC. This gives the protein CAWSVGTAKNEQYF. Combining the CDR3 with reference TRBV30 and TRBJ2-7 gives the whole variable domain SQTIHQWPATLVQPVGSPLSLECTVEGTSNPNLYWYRQAAGRGLQLLFYSVGIGQISSEVPQNLSASRPQDRQFILSSKKLLLSDSGFYLCAWSVGTAKNEQYFGPGTRLTVT.

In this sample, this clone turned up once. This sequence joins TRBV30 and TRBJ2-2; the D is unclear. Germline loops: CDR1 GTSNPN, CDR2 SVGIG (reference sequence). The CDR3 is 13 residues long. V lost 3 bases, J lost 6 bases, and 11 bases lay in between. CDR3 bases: TGTGCCTGGAGGGGTACCCCAGCCGGGGAGCTGTTTTTT. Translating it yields CAWRGTPAGELFF. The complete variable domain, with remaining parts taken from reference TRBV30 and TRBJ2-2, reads SQTIHQWPATLVQPVGSPLSLECTVEGTSNPNLYWYRQAAGRGLQLLFYSVGIGQISSEVPQNLSASRPQDRQFILSSKKLLLSDSGFYLCAWRGTPAGELFFGEGSRLTVL.

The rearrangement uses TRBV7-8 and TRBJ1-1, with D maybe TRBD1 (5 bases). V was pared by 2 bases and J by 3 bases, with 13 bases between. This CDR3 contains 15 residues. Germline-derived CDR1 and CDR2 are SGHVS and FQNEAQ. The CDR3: CASSLFMGGDTEAFF. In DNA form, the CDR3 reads TGTGCCAGCAGCTTATTCATGGGGGGTGACACTGAAGCTTTCTTT.

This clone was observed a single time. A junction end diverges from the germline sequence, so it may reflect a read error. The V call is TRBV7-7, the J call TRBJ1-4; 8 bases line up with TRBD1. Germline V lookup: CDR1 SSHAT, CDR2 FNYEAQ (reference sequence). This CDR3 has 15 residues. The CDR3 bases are TGTGCTAGCAGCCACGGACAGGGATCTAATGAAAAACTGTTTTTT. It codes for CASSHGQGSNEKLFF.

The CDR3 DNA is TGTGCCAGCGGGATCTTGGGGCGGGACTATGGCTACACCTTC. Translated, it gives CASGILGRDYGYTF. The chain is built from TRBV6-5 and TRBJ1-2, with D possibly TRBD1 on 5 matching bases. Germline CDR1 is MNHEY and CDR2 is SVGAGI. Trimming pared 8 bases from V and 3 bases from J, leaving 16 bases between. This CDR3 is built from 14 residues.

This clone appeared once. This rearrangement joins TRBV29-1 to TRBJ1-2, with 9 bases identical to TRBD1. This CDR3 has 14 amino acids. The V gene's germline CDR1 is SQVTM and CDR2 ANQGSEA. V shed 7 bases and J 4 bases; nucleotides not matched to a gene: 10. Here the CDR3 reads CSADRGTGPYGYTF. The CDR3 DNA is TGCAGCGCCGATCGCGGGACAGGGCCCTATGGCTACACCTTC. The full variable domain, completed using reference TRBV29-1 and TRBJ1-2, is SAVISQKPSRDICQRGTSLTIQCQVDSQVTMMFWYRQQPGQSLTLIATANQGSEATYESGFVIDKFPISRPNLTFSTLTVSNMSPEDSSIYLCSADRGTGPYGYTFGSGTRLTVV.

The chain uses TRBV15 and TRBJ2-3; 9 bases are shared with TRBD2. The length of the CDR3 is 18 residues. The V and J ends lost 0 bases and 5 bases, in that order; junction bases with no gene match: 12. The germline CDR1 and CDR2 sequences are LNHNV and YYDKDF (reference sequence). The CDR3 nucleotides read TGTGCCACCAGCAGAGATTATACGCTAGCGGGGAGGGAAGATACGCAGTATTTT. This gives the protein CATSRDYTLAGREDTQYF.

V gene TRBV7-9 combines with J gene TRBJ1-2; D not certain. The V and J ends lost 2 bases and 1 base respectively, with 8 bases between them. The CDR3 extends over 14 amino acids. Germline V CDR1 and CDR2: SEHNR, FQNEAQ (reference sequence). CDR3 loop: CASSLYPDNYGYTF. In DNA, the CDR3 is TGTGCCAGCAGCTTATATCCAGATAACTATGGCTACACCTTC.

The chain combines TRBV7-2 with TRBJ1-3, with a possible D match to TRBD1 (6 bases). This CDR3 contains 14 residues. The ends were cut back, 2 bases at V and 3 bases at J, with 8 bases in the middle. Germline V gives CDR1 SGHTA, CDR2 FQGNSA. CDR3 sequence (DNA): TGTGCCAGCAGCTTAAGGGGGGGTGGAAACACCATATATTTT. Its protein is CASSLRGGGNTIYF. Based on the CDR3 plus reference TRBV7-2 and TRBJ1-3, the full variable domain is GAGVSQSPSNKVTEKGKDVELRCDPISGHTALYWYRQSLGQGLEFLIYFQGNSAPDKSGLPSDRFSAERTGGSVSTLTIQRTQQEDSAVYLCASSLRGGGNTIYFGEGSWLTVV.

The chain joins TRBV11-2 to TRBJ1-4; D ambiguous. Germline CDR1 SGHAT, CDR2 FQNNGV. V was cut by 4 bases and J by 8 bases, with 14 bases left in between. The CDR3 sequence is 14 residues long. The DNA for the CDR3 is TGTGCCAGCAGCTCACTCACCGGTCGGGAAAAACTGTTTTTT. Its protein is CASSSLTGREKLFF.

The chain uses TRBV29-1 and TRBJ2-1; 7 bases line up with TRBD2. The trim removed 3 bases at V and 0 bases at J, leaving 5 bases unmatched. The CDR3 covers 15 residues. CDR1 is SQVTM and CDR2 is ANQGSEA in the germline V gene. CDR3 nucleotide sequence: TGCAGCGTTGATGGTAGCGGGTTCTCCTACAATGAGCAGTTCTTC. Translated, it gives CSVDGSGFSYNEQFF.